This T cell receptor (beta chain) was recovered during a study of blood T cell repertoires in COVID-19. Study-wide context: From the United States, Italy and Spain came samples of acute and convalescent COVID-19. Nucleic acid was either cDNA or gDNA, and it came from T cells, B-cell-depleted T cells, or PBMCs.

Source study methods: Amplified reference gene primers provided the basis for estimating nucleated cell counts. This table comes from immunoSEQ multiplex PCR, and its TCRdb copy is limited to in-frame clones, with some not included. V and J calls and clone size are those listed in that table; D and trimming were worked out from the DNA. Of 200,000 to 250,000 clones detected, 80% to 85% appear once; the ten largest clones hold 15% to 20%. CDR1 MNHEY and CDR2 SVGEGT come from the germline V gene. V shed 6 bases and J 8 bases; nucleotides not matched to a gene: 16. The length of the CDR3 is 16 residues.

The chain joins TRBV6-2 or TRBV6-3 to TRBJ2-1; TRBD1 aligns across 7 bases. The sequence came from an elderly woman with active or convalescent COVID-19. The sample was peripheral blood. The DNA of the CDR3 is TGTGCCAGCAGCCACCGACAGGGAGTACTCAGGGATGAGCAGTTCTTC. Residues: CASSHRQGVLRDEQFF.